This record covers a single TCR beta chain. Under the authors' procedure: Estimation of nucleated cell counts was performed using reference gene primer amplification. Sequenced by immunoSEQ multiplex PCR; TCRdb stores in-frame clones only, minus some. That table furnishes V, J and clone size, whereas the DNA furnished D and trimming. The sample comprises around 250,000 clones, about nine tenths of which are singletons, and less than 1% rests with the top ten. The sample is drawn from a study of blood T cell repertoires in COVID-19. Study-level background: Spain, Italy and the United States supplied samples that represented acute and convalescent COVID-19.

There are 13 residues in the CDR3. The V gene end was trimmed by 7 bases and the J gene end by 4 bases; junction bases not matched to a gene: 5. The clonotype was recovered from a woman in her 40s who had recovered from COVID-19. V gene TRBV12-3 or TRBV12-4 combines with J gene TRBJ2-5; 8 bases line up with TRBD2. Sequencing used peripheral blood. The CDR3 reads CASNERELETQYF. CDR3 in DNA: TGTGCCAGCAATGAGCGGGAGCTAGAGACCCAGTACTTC.